The subject of this entry is one T cell receptor beta chain. This entry is derived from a study of blood T cell repertoires in COVID-19. Study-wide context: Acute and convalescent COVID-19 specimens originated in the United States, Italy and Spain. Sources were T cells, B-cell-depleted T cells, or PBMCs; the material itself was cDNA or gDNA.

With 9 bases removed from V and 6 bases from J, the gap between germline ends came to 14 bases. The CDR3 extends over 13 amino acids. From germline, CDR1 is KGHSH and CDR2 LQKENI. Study processing details: Estimates of nucleated cell counts were drawn from the amplification of reference gene primers. The assay was immunoSEQ multiplex PCR, and TCRdb's table has in-frame clones only and misses some. V, J and clone size were drawn from that table, and D and trimming were deduced from the DNA. Of some 140,000 clones in the sample, approximately 80% were seen once. This receptor was taken from a man in his 60s who had recovered from COVID-19. The chain employs TRBV18 and TRBJ1-4; D is unresolved. The sample comprised peripheral blood. The CDR3 reads CASQQSGDEKLFF. CDR3 coding DNA: TGTGCCAGTCAACAGTCGGGAGATGAAAAACTGTTTTTT.